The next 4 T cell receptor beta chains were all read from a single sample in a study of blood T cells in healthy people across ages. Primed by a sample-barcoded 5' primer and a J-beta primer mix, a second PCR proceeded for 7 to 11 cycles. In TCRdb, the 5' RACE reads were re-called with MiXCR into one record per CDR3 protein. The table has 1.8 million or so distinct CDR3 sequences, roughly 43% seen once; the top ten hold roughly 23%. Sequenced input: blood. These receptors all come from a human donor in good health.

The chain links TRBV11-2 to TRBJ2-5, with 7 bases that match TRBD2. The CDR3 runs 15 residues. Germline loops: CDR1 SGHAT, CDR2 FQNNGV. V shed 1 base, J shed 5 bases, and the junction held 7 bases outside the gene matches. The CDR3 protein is CASSLGAGVKETQYF. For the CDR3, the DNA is TGTGCCAGCAGCTTAGGGGCGGGGGTAAAGGAGACCCAGTACTTC.

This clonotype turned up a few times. CDR3 nucleotides: TGTGCCAGCAGCCGCACCGGGCAGCCGAACACTGAAGCTTTCTTT. Protein: CASSRTGQPNTEAFF. The J gene is TRBJ1-1, the V gene TRBV7-2, with D unclear. Trimming removed 5 bases from V and 1 base from J, with 14 bases in between. This CDR3 spans 15 amino acids. Looked up from germline, CDR1 is SGHTA and CDR2 is FQGNSA.

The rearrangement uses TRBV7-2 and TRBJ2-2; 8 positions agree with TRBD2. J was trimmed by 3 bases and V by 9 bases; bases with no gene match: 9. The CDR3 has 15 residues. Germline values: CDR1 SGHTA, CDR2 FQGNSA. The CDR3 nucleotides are TGTGCCAGTCTTCTGGCGGGGGGTGACACCGGGGAGCTGTTTTTT. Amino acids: CASLLAGGDTGELFF.

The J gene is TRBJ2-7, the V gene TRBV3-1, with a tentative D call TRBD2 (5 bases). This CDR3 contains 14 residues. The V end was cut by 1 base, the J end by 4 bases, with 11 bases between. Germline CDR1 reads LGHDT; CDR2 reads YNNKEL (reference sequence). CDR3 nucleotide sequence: TGTGCCAGCAGCCAAGCCCCAACTAGTTACGAGCAGTACTTC. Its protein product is CASSQAPTSYEQYF.